Shown below are 31 T cell receptor beta chains from a single sample sequenced in a study of blood T cell repertoires in COVID-19. TCRdb's copy holds only in-frame clones and misses some; the assay was immunoSEQ multiplex PCR. The data hold approximately 200,000 clones, with more than 75% observed a single time. The sample comprised PBMCs or T cells enriched from blood (not recorded which). The receptors stem from a woman in her 30s who had recovered from COVID-19.

This chain connects TRBV19 to TRBJ2-7, with D possibly being TRBD1 (7 bases). CDR1 is LNHDA and CDR2 is SQIVND in the germline V gene (reference sequence). V was clipped by 5 bases and J by 3 bases, with 20 bases between them. The CDR3 is made up of 16 amino acids. CDR3 bases: TGTGCCAGTAGTTCGGGCGGGACAGCCGGGTTCTACGAGCAGTACTTC. Translation gives CASSSGGTAGFYEQYF. The variable domain in full, with the rest retrieved from reference TRBV19 and TRBJ2-7, is DGGITQSPKYLFRKEGQNVTLSCEQNLNHDAMYWYRQDPGQGLRLIYYSQIVNDFQKGDIAEGYSVSREKKESFPLTVTSAQKNPTAFYLCASSSGGTAGFYEQYFGPGTRLTVT.

The chain combines TRBV28 with TRBJ2-3, with D perhaps matching TRBD1 (5 bases). Germline V gene sequence: CDR1 MDHEN, CDR2 SYDVKM. The CDR3 sequence is 12 residues long. V lost 4 bases and J 7 bases, leaving 9 bases between the germline ends. The CDR3 spells CASSSYRYTQYF. The CDR3 bases are TGTGCCAGCAGTTCCTACAGGTATACGCAGTATTTT.

The chain has TRBV5-4 and TRBJ2-3; maybe TRBD2 (5 bases). Germline CDR1 reads SGHNT; CDR2 reads YYREEE (reference sequence). V lost 0 bases, J lost 0 bases, and 8 bases lay in between. The CDR3 has 15 residues. The CDR3 DNA sequence: TGTGCCAGCAGCTTGGCATTAGCGAGCACAGATACGCAGTATTTT. It translates to CASSLALASTDTQYF.

CDR3 DNA: TGTGCCAGCAGTGACTACCCGGTGAACACTGAAGCTTTCTTT. This codes for CASSDYPVNTEAFF. The rearrangement uses TRBV6-4 and TRBJ1-1; no definite D call. Trimming took off 1 base at V and 0 bases at J, with 6 bases between the two ends. The CDR3 sequence is 14 residues long. Germline-derived CDR1 and CDR2 are MRHNA and SNTAGT.

The V call is TRBV30, the J call TRBJ2-3; 14 bases are shared with TRBD2. V was pared by 7 bases and J by 2 bases, with 11 bases of the junction left unmatched. The germline V gene encodes CDR1 GTSNPN and CDR2 SVGIG (reference sequence). The length of the CDR3 is 17 residues. The CDR3 here is CAYYTGTSGGLTDTQYF. CDR3 nucleotide sequence: TGTGCCTACTACACCGGGACTAGCGGGGGACTCACAGATACGCAGTATTTT. The full variable domain, completed using reference TRBV30 and TRBJ2-3, is SQTIHQWPATLVQPVGSPLSLECTVEGTSNPNLYWYRQAAGRGLQLLFYSVGIGQISSEVPQNLSASRPQDRQFILSSKKLLLSDSGFYLCAYYTGTSGGLTDTQYFGPGTRLTVL.

This chain joins TRBV11-2 and TRBJ2-1, with 8 positions matching TRBD2. The germline V gene has CDR1 SGHAT and CDR2 FQNNGV. The V gene end was trimmed by 5 bases and the J gene end by 0 bases; junction bases not matched to a gene: 3. CDR3 length equals 15 residues. The CDR3 reads CASSVSGSSYNEQFF. In DNA form, the CDR3 reads TGTGCCAGCAGCGTAAGCGGGAGCTCCTACAATGAGCAGTTCTTC. Combining the CDR3 with reference TRBV11-2 and TRBJ2-1 gives the whole variable domain EAGVAQSPRYKIIEKRQSVAFWCNPISGHATLYWYQQILGQGPKLLIQFQNNGVVDDSQLPKDRFSAERLKGVDSTLKIQPAKLEDSAVYLCASSVSGSSYNEQFFGPGTRLTVL.

This rearrangement joins TRBV4-1 to TRBJ2-5; 10 bases are a match to TRBD2. In germline, CDR1 is MGHRA, CDR2 YSYEKL. Trimming removed 4 bases from V and 0 bases from J; junction bases left unmatched: 2. The CDR3 runs to 15 residues. CDR3 loop: CASSPGLADQETQYF. The CDR3 bases are TGCGCCAGCAGCCCCGGACTAGCGGACCAAGAGACCCAGTACTTC.

The chain employs TRBV28 and TRBJ1-3; 7 nucleotides line up with TRBD1. The germline V gene encodes CDR1 MDHEN and CDR2 SYDVKM. This CDR3 has 15 residues. After removal of 3 bases from V and 4 bases from J, the junction contained 6 bases not matched to a gene. Here the CDR3 reads CASSLVTGLGNTIYF. In DNA, the CDR3 is TGTGCCAGCAGTTTGGTGACAGGGCTGGGAAACACCATATATTTT.

The table lists this clone with a few counts. The chain combines TRBV7-2 with TRBJ1-6; D is perhaps TRBD1 (6 bases). The germline V gene encodes CDR1 SGHTA and CDR2 FQGNSA. The CDR3 is 15 residues long. The ends were cut back, 0 bases at V and 9 bases at J, with 12 bases in the middle. The CDR3 protein is CASSLAGQGTSPLHF. The CDR3 DNA is TGTGCCAGCAGCTTAGCCGGGCAGGGGACTTCACCCCTCCACTTT.

The chain employs TRBV27 and TRBJ2-1; TRBD1 aligns across 12 bases. The CDR3 is made up of 17 amino acids. The ends lost 4 bases at V and 6 bases at J; junction bases unmatched: 10. CDR1 is MNHEY and CDR2 is SMNVEV in the germline V gene (reference sequence). CDR3 sequence: CASSSRDRGRTPNEQFF. The CDR3 DNA sequence: TGTGCCAGCAGTTCCCGGGACAGGGGGCGAACACCCAATGAGCAGTTCTTC.

This clone was seen only once. The rearrangement joins TRBV29-1 to TRBJ2-7, with 9 bases lining up with TRBD1. The CDR3 is 14 residues long. V lost 8 bases, J lost 6 bases, and 14 bases stayed unmatched. CDR1 and CDR2 (germline): SQVTM, ANQGSEA. CDR3: CSTRSGQGYGEQYF. The CDR3 DNA reads as TGCAGCACCCGATCGGGACAGGGTTATGGCGAGCAGTACTTC.

This clone was seen only once. The same CDR3 arises from other DNA sequences in this sample as well. V usage is TRBV3-1 (or the pseudogene TRBV3-2) and J usage is TRBJ2-7; no firm D call. Germline V gene sequence: CDR1 LGHDT, CDR2 YNNKEL (reference sequence). V was cut by 4 bases and J by 6 bases, with 7 bases left in between. The CDR3 has 11 amino acids. CDR3 coding DNA: TGTGCCAGCAGCCGTTCTAGCGAGCAGTACTTC. It yields the protein CASSRSSEQYF.

This chain links TRBV5-4 with TRBJ2-3, with 7 bases identical to TRBD1. V gave up 4 bases and J gave up 1 base; unmatched junction bases: 3. The CDR3 extends over 14 amino acids. Germline lookup yields CDR1 SGHNT and CDR2 YYREEE (reference sequence). For the CDR3, the DNA is TGTGCCAGCAGCGAAGACAGGGGCACAGATACGCAGTATTTT. This codes for CASSEDRGTDTQYF.

The gene calls are TRBV19 and TRBJ2-3, with D maybe TRBD2 (6 bases). V lost 6 bases and J lost 2, with 9 bases in between. The CDR3 contains 13 residues. Germline assignment: CDR1 LNHDA and CDR2 SQIVND (reference sequence). CDR3 region: CASSAGTTDTQYF. The DNA of the CDR3 is TGTGCCAGTAGCGCGGGAACCACAGATACGCAGTATTTT.

V and J are TRBV14 and TRBJ2-1; the match to TRBD2 covers 10 bases. V trimming: 4 bases; J trimming: 4 bases; junction bases outside the gene matches: 7. CDR1 is SGHDN, CDR2 FVKESK, per germline. This CDR3 is 16 amino acids long. The CDR3 protein is CASSRIGLAAYNEQFF. CDR3 DNA sequence: TGTGCCAGCAGCCGAATCGGACTAGCGGCGTACAATGAGCAGTTCTTC. Drawing the rest from reference TRBV14 and TRBJ2-1, the complete variable domain is EAGVTQFPSHSVIEKGQTVTLRCDPISGHDNLYWYRRVMGKEIKFLLHFVKESKQDESGMPNNRFLAERTGGTYSTLKVQPAELEDSGVYFCASSRIGLAAYNEQFFGPGTRLTVL.

The J gene is TRBJ2-1, the V gene TRBV7-2; no definite D call. Per germline, CDR1 SGHTA and CDR2 FQGNSA. The CDR3 is 17 amino acids. Trimming took off 4 bases at V and 0 bases at J, with 16 bases between the two ends. The CDR3 spells CASSSKFYPSSYNEQFF. CDR3 DNA: TGTGCCAGCAGCTCCAAATTCTATCCAAGCTCCTACAATGAGCAGTTCTTC. Full variable domain (rest looked up from reference TRBV7-2 and TRBJ2-1): GAGVSQSPSNKVTEKGKDVELRCDPISGHTALYWYRQSLGQGLEFLIYFQGNSAPDKSGLPSDRFSAERTGGSVSTLTIQRTQQEDSAVYLCASSSKFYPSSYNEQFFGPGTRLTVL.

This clone appeared once. V and J are TRBV28 and TRBJ1-5, with no clear D. The CDR3 loop spans 16 amino acids. Between the trimmed V and J ends, which lost 0 bases and 2 bases, there was a span of 11 bases. Germline V gives CDR1 MDHEN, CDR2 SYDVKM. CDR3 amino acids: CASSLWQVVRNQPQHF. In DNA, the CDR3 is TGTGCCAGCAGTTTATGGCAGGTGGTGCGCAATCAGCCCCAGCATTTT.

The chain combines TRBV5-8 with TRBJ2-1, with a weak D call TRBD2 (6 bases). CDR3 size: 16 residues. The germline V gene has CDR1 SGHTS and CDR2 YDEGEE. Trimming pared 0 bases from V and 2 bases from J, leaving 12 bases between. CDR3 residues: CASSLGGLFTYNEQFF. The DNA for the CDR3 is TGTGCCAGCAGCTTGGGGGGACTCTTCACCTACAATGAGCAGTTCTTC.

This chain joins TRBV7-2 and TRBJ2-7, with D possibly matching TRBD2 (5 bases). The ends were cut back, 5 bases at V and 6 bases at J, with 11 bases in the middle. Per germline, CDR1 SGHTA and CDR2 FQGNSA. This CDR3 comprises 12 residues. CDR3 DNA: TGTGCCAGCAGCCGCCGGGGTATCGAGCAGTACTTC. As protein: CASSRRGIEQYF.

This sequence joins TRBV23-1 and TRBJ2-5, with D tentatively TRBD2 (5 bases). TRBV23-1 is marked as an open reading frame, function uncertain. CDR3 length equals 21 residues. Trimming took 0 bases from V and 1 from J, leaving 27 bases between them. CDR3: CASSQSNPTMTKEPGQETQYF. The DNA for the CDR3 is TGCGCCAGCAGTCAATCGAATCCGACCATGACTAAAGAACCCGGCCAAGAGACCCAGTACTTC.

Here the CDR3 reads CASSMRQGTDTQYF. For the CDR3, the DNA is TGTGCCAGTAGTATGAGACAGGGCACAGATACGCAGTATTTT. The chain joins TRBV19 to TRBJ2-3; TRBD1 is a possible D gene (6 bases). CDR1 and CDR2 from the germline V gene are LNHDA and SQIVND (reference sequence). The CDR3 extends over 14 amino acids. Trimming pared 3 bases from V and 1 base from J, leaving 8 bases between.

The rearrangement links TRBV5-1 to TRBJ2-2, with a possible D match to TRBD1 (6 bases). The CDR3 has 16 amino acids. CDR1 is SGHRS and CDR2 is YFSETQ in the germline V gene. Trimming left V 2 bases short and J 6 bases short, with 17 bases between. The CDR3 is CASSLPQGSPAGELFF. CDR3 sequence (DNA): TGCGCCAGCAGCTTACCACAGGGTAGCCCCGCCGGGGAGCTGTTTTTT.

The CDR3 sequence: CASSPRTGYNSPLHF. CDR3 DNA sequence: TGTGCCAGTAGTCCGCGGACAGGCTATAATTCACCCCTCCACTTT. The V call is TRBV19, the J call TRBJ1-6, with 7 positions matching TRBD1. J gave up 3 bases and V 5 bases, and 4 bases lay outside the gene matches. Germline V lookup: CDR1 LNHDA, CDR2 SQIVND (reference sequence). The CDR3 is 15 residues long.

This chain uses TRBV28 with TRBJ2-1; possibly TRBD1 for D (8 bases). The CDR3 runs to 14 residues. Trimming shortened V by 6 bases and J by 5 bases, and 14 bases separated the two germline ends. Looked up from germline, CDR1 is MDHEN and CDR2 is SYDVKM. CDR3: CASSPTGGDNEQFF. The CDR3 nucleotides read TGTGCCAGCAGCCCAACAGGGGGGGACAATGAGCAGTTCTTC.

V is TRBV27 and J is TRBJ2-1, with D perhaps TRBD2 (6 bases). In germline, CDR1 is MNHEY, CDR2 SMNVEV (reference sequence). The CDR3 contains 17 residues. Trimming removed 4 bases from V and 7 bases from J, with 23 bases in between. This CDR3 is CASSSNGYGSDNNEQFF. CDR3 coding DNA: TGTGCCAGCAGTTCAAATGGTTACGGGAGCGACAATAATGAGCAGTTCTTC.

This chain uses TRBV6-4 with TRBJ1-6, with TRBD1 identical over 8 bases. Trimming took 3 bases from V and 7 from J; bases not matched to a gene: 2. The germline gives CDR1 MRHNA, CDR2 SNTAGT. The CDR3 covers 14 residues. The CDR3 bases are TGTGCCAGCAGTGAGGGACAGGAAAATTCACCCCTCCACTTT. It specifies CASSEGQENSPLHF.

This clone was detected only a few times. The V and J genes are TRBV7-8 and TRBJ1-3; tentatively, D is TRBD1 (6 bases). V lost 1 base to trimming and J lost 2 bases, with 6 bases between them. The germline V gene has CDR1 SGHVS and CDR2 FQNEAQ. The CDR3 has 14 residues. This CDR3 is CASSLDRAGNTIYF. CDR3 coding DNA: TGTGCCAGCAGCTTAGACAGGGCTGGAAACACCATATATTTT.

The chain combines TRBV20-1 with TRBJ2-7; D is uncertain. The CDR3 is 11 residues long. V shed 5 bases and J shed 6 bases, with 11 bases lying between them. Germline-derived CDR1 and CDR2 are DFQATT and SNEGSKA (reference sequence). The CDR3 loop reads CSARSVGEQYF. CDR3 coding DNA: TGCAGTGCTCGGTCCGTTGGCGAGCAGTACTTC.

The chain uses TRBV27 and TRBJ2-1; 8 nucleotides agree with TRBD2. Germline CDR1 is MNHEY and CDR2 is SMNVEV (reference sequence). Unmatched junction bases numbered 17, after V lost 6 bases and J lost 7 bases. The CDR3 length is 17 residues. The CDR3 DNA reads TGTGCCAGCAGCCTTAGCCCCCTGCGGGGGGATTTTAATGAGCAGTTCTTC. Protein: CASSLSPLRGDFNEQFF.

In its sample, this clone was seen once. The rearrangement joins TRBV3-1 (or the pseudogene TRBV3-2) to TRBJ1-3; D perhaps matches TRBD1 (6 bases). Trimming cost V 1 base and J 0 bases, with 19 bases left between them. The CDR3 runs 19 residues. Looked up from germline, CDR1 is LGHDT and CDR2 is YNNKEL (reference sequence). CDR3 region: CASSQVWGPLYSSGNTIYF. The CDR3 coding sequence is TGTGCCAGCAGCCAAGTGTGGGGGCCCCTTTACTCCTCTGGAAACACCATATATTTT.

The table lists this clone with a few counts. The V call is TRBV18, the J call TRBJ1-2; weak D call: TRBD1 (6 bases). Per germline, CDR1 KGHSH and CDR2 LQKENI. The V gene lost 4 bases and the J gene lost 8 bases, with 17 bases spanning the gap. The CDR3 contains 14 residues. This CDR3 reads CASSQNTGLHGYTF. CDR3 sequence (DNA): TGTGCCAGCTCACAGAATACAGGGCTACACGGCTACACCTTC.